This T cell receptor beta chain was captured by sequencing in a study of shared clonotypes between healthy human individuals. The authors ran the assay at deep level. Sorted-subset replicate PCR reactions contained 150 to 200 ng DNA, corresponding to some 28,000 T cell genomes. Profiled with immunoSEQ multiplex PCR; TCRdb holds only in-frame clones, not every one. The table lists approximately 600,000 clones, approximately 95% of them singletons, with 0.11% in the top ten. CD45RO negativity and positive selection for CCR7 defined naive CD8 cells, a population that excluded terminally differentiated effector memory CD45RA+ cells. Worth noting for this clone: Antigen unknown.

The V gene lost 8 bases and the J gene lost 5 bases, with 21 bases spanning the gap. The CDR3 covers 15 residues. Germline V gives CDR1 MNHEY, CDR2 SMNVEV (reference sequence). Overall study results and limits: Among donors, clonotype sharing was expected to be affected by sequencing depth.

The TCR originated in a woman younger than 45 in good health. What was sequenced was naive CD8+ T cells sorted from blood. The gene calls are TRBV27 and TRBJ1-1; no firm D call. CDR3 residues: CASQKPTLGRTEAFF. As DNA, the CDR3 is TGTGCCAGCCAGAAACCGACCCTAGGGAGAACTGAAGCTTTCTTT.